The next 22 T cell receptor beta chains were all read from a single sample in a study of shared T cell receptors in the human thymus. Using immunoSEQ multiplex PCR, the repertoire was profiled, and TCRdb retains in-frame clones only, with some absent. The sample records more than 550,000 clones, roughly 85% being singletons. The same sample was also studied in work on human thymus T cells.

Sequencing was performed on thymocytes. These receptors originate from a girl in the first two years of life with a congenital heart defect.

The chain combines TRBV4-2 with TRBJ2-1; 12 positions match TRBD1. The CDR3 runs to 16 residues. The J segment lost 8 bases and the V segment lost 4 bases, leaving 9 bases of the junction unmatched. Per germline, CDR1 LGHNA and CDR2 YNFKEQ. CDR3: CASSPRPGQGAYEQFF. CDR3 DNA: TGTGCCAGCAGCCCGCGACCGGGACAGGGGGCCTATGAGCAGTTCTTC.

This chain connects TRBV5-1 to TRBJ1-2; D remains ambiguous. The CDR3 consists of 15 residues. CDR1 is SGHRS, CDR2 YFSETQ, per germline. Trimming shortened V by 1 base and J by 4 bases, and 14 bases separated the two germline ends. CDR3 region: CASSLWSRLAYGYTF. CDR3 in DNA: TGCGCCAGCAGCTTGTGGTCCCGACTCGCCTATGGCTACACCTTC. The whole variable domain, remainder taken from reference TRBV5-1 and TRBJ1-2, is KAGVTQTPRYLIKTRGQQVTLSCSPISGHRSVSWYQQTPGQGLQFLFEYFSETQRNKGNFPGRFSGRQFSNSRSEMNVSTLELGDSALYLCASSLWSRLAYGYTFGSGTRLTVV.

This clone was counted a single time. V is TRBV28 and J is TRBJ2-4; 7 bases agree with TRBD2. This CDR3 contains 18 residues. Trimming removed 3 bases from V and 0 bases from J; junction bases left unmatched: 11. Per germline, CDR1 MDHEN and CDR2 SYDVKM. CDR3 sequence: CASSFILGAGLAKNIQYF. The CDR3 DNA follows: TGTGCCAGCAGTTTCATCCTCGGAGCGGGATTAGCCAAAAACATTCAGTACTTC.

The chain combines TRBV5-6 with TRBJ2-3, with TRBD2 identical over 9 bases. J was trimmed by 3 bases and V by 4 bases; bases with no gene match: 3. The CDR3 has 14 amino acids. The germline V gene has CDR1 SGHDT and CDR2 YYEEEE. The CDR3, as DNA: TGTGCCAGCAGCGGCGGACTAGCGACAGATACGCAGTATTTT. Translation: CASSGGLATDTQYF.

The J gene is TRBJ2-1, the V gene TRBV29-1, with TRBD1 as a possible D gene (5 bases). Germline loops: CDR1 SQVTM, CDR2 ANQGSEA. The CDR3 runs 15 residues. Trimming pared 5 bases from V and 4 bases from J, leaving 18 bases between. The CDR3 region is CSVPPMRTPYNEQFF. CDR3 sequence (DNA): TGCAGCGTTCCTCCGATGAGGACACCTTACAATGAGCAGTTCTTC.

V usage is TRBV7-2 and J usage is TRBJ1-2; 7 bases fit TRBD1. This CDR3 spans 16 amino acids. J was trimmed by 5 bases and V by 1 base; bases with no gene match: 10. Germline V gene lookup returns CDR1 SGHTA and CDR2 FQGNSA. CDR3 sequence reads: CASSLVALQGLYGYTF. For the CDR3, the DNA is TGTGCCAGCAGCTTAGTAGCCCTACAGGGGTTGTATGGCTACACCTTC.

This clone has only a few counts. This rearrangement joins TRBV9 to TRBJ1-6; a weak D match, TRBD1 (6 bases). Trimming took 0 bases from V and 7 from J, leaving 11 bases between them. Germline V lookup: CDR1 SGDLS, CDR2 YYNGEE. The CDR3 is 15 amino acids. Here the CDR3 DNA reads TGTGCCAGCAGCGTAGGGACAGATGAGAATTCACCCCTCCACTTT. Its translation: CASSVGTDENSPLHF. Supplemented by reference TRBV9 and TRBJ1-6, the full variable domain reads DSGVTQTPKHLITATGQRVTLRCSPRSGDLSVYWYQQSLDQGLQFLIQYYNGEERAKGNILERFSAQQFPDLHSELNLSSLELGDSALYFCASSVGTDENSPLHFGNGTRLTVT.

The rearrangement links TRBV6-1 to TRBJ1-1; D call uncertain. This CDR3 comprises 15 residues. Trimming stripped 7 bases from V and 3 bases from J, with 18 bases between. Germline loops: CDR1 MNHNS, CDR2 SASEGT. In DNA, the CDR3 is TGTGCCAGCATCGGACTGCGCTGGGAGTACACTGAAGCTTTCTTT. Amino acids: CASIGLRWEYTEAFF.

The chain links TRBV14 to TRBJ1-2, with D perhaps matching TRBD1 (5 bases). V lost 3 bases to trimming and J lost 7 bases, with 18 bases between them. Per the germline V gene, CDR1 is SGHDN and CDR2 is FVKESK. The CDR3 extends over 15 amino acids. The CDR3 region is CASSQEDRPIAGYTF. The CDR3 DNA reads TGTGCCAGCAGCCAGGAAGACAGACCTATAGCTGGCTACACCTTC.

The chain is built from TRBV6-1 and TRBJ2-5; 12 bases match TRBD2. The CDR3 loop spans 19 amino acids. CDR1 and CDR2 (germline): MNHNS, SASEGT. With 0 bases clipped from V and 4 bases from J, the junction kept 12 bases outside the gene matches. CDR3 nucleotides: TGTGCCAGCAGTGAAGCGTCGCTAGCGGGGGGGCTGATTCCAGAGACCCAGTACTTC. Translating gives CASSEASLAGGLIPETQYF.

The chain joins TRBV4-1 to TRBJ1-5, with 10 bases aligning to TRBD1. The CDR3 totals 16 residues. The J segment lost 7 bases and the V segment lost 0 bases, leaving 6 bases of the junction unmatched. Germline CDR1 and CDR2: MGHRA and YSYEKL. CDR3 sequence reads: CASSQEGTGVLQPQHF. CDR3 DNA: TGCGCCAGCAGCCAAGAGGGGACAGGGGTATTGCAGCCCCAGCATTTT.

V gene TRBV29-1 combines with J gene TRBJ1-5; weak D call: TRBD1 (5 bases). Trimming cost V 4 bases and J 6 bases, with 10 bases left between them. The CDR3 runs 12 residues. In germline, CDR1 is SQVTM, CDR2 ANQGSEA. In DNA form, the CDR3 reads TGCAGCGTTGGCAGGGAAGGTCAGCCCCAGCATTTT. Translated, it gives CSVGREGQPQHF.

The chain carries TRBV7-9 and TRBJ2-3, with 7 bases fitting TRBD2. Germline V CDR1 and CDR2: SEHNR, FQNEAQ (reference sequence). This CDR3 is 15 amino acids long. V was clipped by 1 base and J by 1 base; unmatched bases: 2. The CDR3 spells CASSLGGRGTDTQYF. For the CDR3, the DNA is TGTGCCAGCAGCTTAGGGGGGAGGGGCACAGATACGCAGTATTTT.

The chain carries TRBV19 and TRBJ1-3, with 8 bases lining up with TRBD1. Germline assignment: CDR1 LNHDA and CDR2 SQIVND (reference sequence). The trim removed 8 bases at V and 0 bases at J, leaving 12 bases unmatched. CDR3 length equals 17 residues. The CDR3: CASFTGGMSPSGNTIYF. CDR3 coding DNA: TGTGCCAGTTTTACAGGGGGAATGAGCCCCTCTGGAAACACCATATATTTT.

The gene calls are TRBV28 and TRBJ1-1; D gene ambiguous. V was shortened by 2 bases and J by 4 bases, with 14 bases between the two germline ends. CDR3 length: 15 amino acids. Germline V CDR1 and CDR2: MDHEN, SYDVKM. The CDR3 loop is CASSLPPEGSTEAFF. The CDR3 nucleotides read TGTGCCAGCAGTTTACCCCCCGAGGGTAGCACTGAAGCTTTCTTT.

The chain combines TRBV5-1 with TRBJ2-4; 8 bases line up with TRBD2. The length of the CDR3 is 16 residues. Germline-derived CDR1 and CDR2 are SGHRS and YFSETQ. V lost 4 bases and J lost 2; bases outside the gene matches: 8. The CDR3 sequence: CASSPFGGASKNIQYF. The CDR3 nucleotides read TGCGCCAGCAGCCCCTTCGGGGGGGCGTCCAAAAACATTCAGTACTTC.

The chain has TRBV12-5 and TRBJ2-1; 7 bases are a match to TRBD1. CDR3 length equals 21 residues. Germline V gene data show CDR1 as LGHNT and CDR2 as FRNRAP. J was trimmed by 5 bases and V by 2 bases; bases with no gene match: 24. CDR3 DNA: TGTGCTAGTGGTTTGAGACAGGGAAAGGCCCTTTTTAGCAAAGTAGACAATGAGCAGTTCTTC. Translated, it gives CASGLRQGKALFSKVDNEQFF.

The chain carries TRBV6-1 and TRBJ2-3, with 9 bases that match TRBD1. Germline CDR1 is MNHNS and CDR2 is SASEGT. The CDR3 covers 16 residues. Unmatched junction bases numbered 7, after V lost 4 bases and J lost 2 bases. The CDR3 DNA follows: TGTGCCAGCAGTGGTCAACAGGGGGCACTCACAGATACGCAGTATTTT. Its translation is CASSGQQGALTDTQYF.

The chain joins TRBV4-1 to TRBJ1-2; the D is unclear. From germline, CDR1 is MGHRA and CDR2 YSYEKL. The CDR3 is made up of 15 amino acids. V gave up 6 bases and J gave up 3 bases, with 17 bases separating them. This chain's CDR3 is CASSERESSYYGYTF. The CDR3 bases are TGCGCCAGCAGTGAGAGGGAGTCTTCGTACTATGGCTACACCTTC.

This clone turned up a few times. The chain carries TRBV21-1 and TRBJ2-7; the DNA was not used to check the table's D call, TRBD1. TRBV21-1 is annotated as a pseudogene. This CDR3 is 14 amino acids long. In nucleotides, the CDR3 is TGTGCCAGCAGAATCCTGGGACAAGTCTACGAGCAGTACTTC. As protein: CASRILGQVYEQYF.

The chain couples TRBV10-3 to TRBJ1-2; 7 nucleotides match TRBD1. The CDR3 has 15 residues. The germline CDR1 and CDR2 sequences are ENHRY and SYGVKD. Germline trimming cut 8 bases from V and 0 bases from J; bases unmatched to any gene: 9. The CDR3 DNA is TGTGCCATCCAATCCTCGGGACAGACTAACTATGGCTACACCTTC. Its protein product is CAIQSSGQTNYGYTF.

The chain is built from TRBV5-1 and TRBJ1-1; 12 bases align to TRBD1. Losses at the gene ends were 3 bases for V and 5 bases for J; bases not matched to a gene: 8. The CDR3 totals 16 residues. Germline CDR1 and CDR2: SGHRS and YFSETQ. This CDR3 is CASSSGQGAPRTEAFF. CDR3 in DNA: TGCGCCAGCAGCTCGGGACAGGGGGCGCCGCGGACTGAAGCTTTCTTT.